The 25 T cell receptor beta chains below were found in one sample sequenced in a study of glioma-infiltrating T cells. Amplification of TCR alpha and beta CDR3 regions from RNA used iRepertoire nested multiplex PCR. TCRdb used MiXCR to reprocess the multiplex PCR reads, holding one entry per CDR3 protein. The table shows about 410,000 distinct CDR3 sequences, with about 40% occurring only once. The sample taken for sequencing was glioma tissue, nonneoplastic brain tissue, or PBMCs (not recorded which). Receptors originate from a human donor with low-grade glioma or glioblastoma, undergoing nonglioma brain surgery, or in good health (not recorded which).

This rearrangement joins TRBV7-3 to TRBJ1-1; weak D call: TRBD1 (5 bases). CDR1 and CDR2 (germline): SGHTA, FQGTGA. The CDR3 contains 14 residues. V lost 2 bases, J lost 4 bases, and 11 bases lay in between. CDR3 sequence reads: CASSLCQGATEAFF. For the CDR3, the DNA is TGTGCCAGCAGCTTATGTCAGGGTGCCACTGAAGCTTTCTTT.

The rearrangement links TRBV5-6 to TRBJ2-3, with 8 bases lining up with TRBD2. The CDR3 is 14 residues long. The junction had 6 bases not matched to a gene; V was cut back by 2 bases and J by 7 bases. Germline lookup yields CDR1 SGHDT and CDR2 YYEEEE. The CDR3 nucleotides read TGTGCCAGCAGCTTTAGCGGGATGGTGAATACGCAGTATTTT. It encodes CASSFSGMVNTQYF.

In its sample, this clonotype was seen a few times. The J gene is TRBJ2-6, the V gene TRBV25-1, with TRBD1 matching over 8 bases. Germline V gene data show CDR1 as MGHDK and CDR2 as SYGVNS. The CDR3 has 15 amino acids. With V trimmed by 6 bases and J by 2 bases, 3 bases remained unmatched. The CDR3 sequence is CASSRGPAGANVLTF. CDR3 sequence (DNA): TGTGCCAGCAGCAGGGGGCCAGCTGGGGCCAACGTCCTGACTTTC. The full variable domain, with the rest looked up from reference TRBV25-1 and TRBJ2-6, is EADIYQTPRYLVIGTGKKITLECSQTMGHDKMYWYQQDPGMELHLIHYSYGVNSTEKGDLSSESTVSRIRTEHFPLTLESARPSHTSQYLCASSRGPAGANVLTFGAGSRLTVL.

This clonotype was counted a few times. The chain carries TRBV12-3 or TRBV12-4 and TRBJ2-7; D unclear. CDR3 length equals 12 residues. V lost 5 bases, J lost 6 bases, and 11 bases lay in between. CDR3 sequence (DNA): TGTGCCAGCAGTCTGACCGATGGCGAGCAGTACTTC. This translates into CASSLTDGEQYF.

Notes on this clonotype: A read error may account for a junction end that differs from germline. The V and J genes are TRBV28 and TRBJ2-2; 9 bases are shared with TRBD1. The CDR3 has 15 residues. Germline V gene lookup returns CDR1 MDHEN and CDR2 SYDVKM. The CDR3 loop reads CASSPGTGNTGGLFF. The CDR3 bases are TGTGCCAGCAGCCCCGGGACAGGGAACACCGGGGGGCTGTTTTTT.

Concerning this clonotype: The germline gene is not matched at one end of the junction; a read error may be the cause. The chain has TRBV5-4 and TRBJ2-3, with a possible D match to TRBD2 (6 bases). This CDR3 is built from 16 residues. Germline V gene data show CDR1 as SGHNT and CDR2 as YYREEE (reference sequence). CDR3 in amino acids: CASSLAVSGNTDAQYF. DNA for the CDR3: TGTGCCAGCAGCTTGGCCGTTAGCGGCAACACAGATGCGCAGTATTTT.

Notes on this clonotype: This may be a read error: a much more frequent sequence differs by one nucleotide. A read error is likely, as this CDR3 ends without the conserved phenylalanine or tryptophan. The gene calls are TRBV6-2 or TRBV6-3 and TRBJ2-3, with 8 bases matching TRBD2. The germline gives CDR1 MNHEY, CDR2 SVGEGT. The trim removed 10 bases at V and 4 bases at J, leaving 19 bases unmatched. This CDR3 is 17 amino acids long. The CDR3 coding sequence is TGTGCCACCGTTGAGTCTCGCGGACTAGCAGGTCCAGATACGCAGTATCTT. This gives the protein CATVESRGLAGPDTQYL.

CDR3 sequence reads: CASSSYGSDRDLGEQYF. DNA of the CDR3: TGTGCCAGCAGCTCATACGGGTCGGACAGGGACCTTGGGGAGCAGTACTTC. The chain has TRBV7-9 and TRBJ2-7, with TRBD1 identical over 8 bases. The CDR3 length is 17 residues. J lost 7 bases, V lost 4 bases, and 18 bases had no gene match. Per the germline V gene, CDR1 is SEHNR and CDR2 is FQNEAQ (reference sequence).

Regarding this clonotype: This clone may be a read error of a much larger clone one base away. This rearrangement joins TRBV27 to TRBJ2-1; D not certain. The CDR3 has 16 amino acids. Germline-derived CDR1 and CDR2 are MNHEY and SMNVEV (reference sequence). CDR3 amino acids: CASSPRTFSSYNDQFF. CDR3 nucleotides: TGTGCCAGCAGTCCCCGGACGTTCAGCTCCTACAATGATCAGTTCTTC.

With regard to this clonotype: This may be a read error: a much more frequent sequence differs by one nucleotide. The chain joins TRBV20-1 to TRBJ1-1, with no clear D. This CDR3 has 10 residues. Per the germline V gene, CDR1 is DFQATT and CDR2 is SNEGSKA (reference sequence). In nucleotides, the CDR3 is TGCAGTGCTTCCCGGAGGGAAGATTTCTTT. It yields the protein CSASRREDFF.

In this sample, this clonotype turned up many times. The chain combines TRBV6-2 or TRBV6-3 with TRBJ1-1; 7 bases are a match to TRBD1. The CDR3 totals 16 residues. The J segment lost 4 bases and the V segment lost 6 bases, leaving 14 bases of the junction unmatched. Germline V gives CDR1 MNHEY, CDR2 SVGEGT. CDR3 DNA: TGTGCCAGCAGGATCTTTCGACAGGGACCTTCCACTGAAGCTTTCTTT. Protein: CASRIFRQGPSTEAFF.

This clonotype was recorded many times. The V gene is TRBV15, the J gene TRBJ1-6; the D gene is possibly TRBD1 (5 bases). Trimming removed 0 bases at V and 11 bases at J, with 20 bases between. The CDR3 runs to 17 residues. Germline values: CDR1 LNHNV, CDR2 YYDKDF (reference sequence). The CDR3 region has the DNA TGTGCCACCAGCAGAGATCGGGCCTGGCCAGGGCAAACACCCCTCCACTTT. Its protein product is CATSRDRAWPGQTPLHF.

The rearrangement joins TRBV7-9 to TRBJ1-4; a weak D match, TRBD1 (5 bases). The V gene's germline CDR1 is SEHNR and CDR2 FQNEAQ (reference sequence). Trimming shortened V by 6 bases and J by 0 bases, and 20 bases separated the two germline ends. The CDR3 has 18 amino acids. CDR3 sequence: CASSLRRQSYTTNEKLFF. The CDR3, as DNA: TGTGCCAGCAGTCTCCGGAGACAGTCTTATACAACTAATGAAAAACTGTTTTTT. Together with reference TRBV7-9 and TRBJ1-4, the CDR3 gives the full variable domain: DTGVSQNPRHKITKRGQNVTFRCDPISEHNRLYWYRQTLGQGPEFLTYFQNEAQLEKSRLLSDRFSAERPKGSFSTLEIQRTEQGDSAMYLCASSLRRQSYTTNEKLFFGSGTQLSVL.

The chain carries TRBV20-1 and TRBJ1-2; D unresolved. Between the trimmed V and J ends, which lost 3 bases and 4 bases, there was a span of 15 bases. The length of the CDR3 is 14 residues. The germline CDR1 and CDR2 sequences are DFQATT and SNEGSKA (reference sequence). CDR3 loop: CSARDPPFFYGYTF. CDR3 coding DNA: TGCAGTGCTAGGGACCCCCCCTTTTTCTATGGCTACACCTTC.

This clonotype showed up many times. The chain joins TRBV6-1 to TRBJ2-1; 9 nucleotides match TRBD2. The germline V gene encodes CDR1 MNHNS and CDR2 SASEGT. With 6 bases clipped from V and 5 bases from J, the junction kept 2 bases outside the gene matches. This CDR3 is built from 13 residues. The CDR3, as DNA: TGTGCCAGCAGGACTAGCGGTAACAATGAGCAGTTCTTC. This codes for CASRTSGNNEQFF.

This clonotype was found a few times. The chain links TRBV28 to TRBJ2-7; D gene uncertain. The ends were cut back, 1 base at V and 4 bases at J, with 8 bases in the middle. This CDR3 contains 13 residues. Germline V lookup: CDR1 MDHEN, CDR2 SYDVKM. CDR3 in amino acids: CASSLSMGYEQYF. DNA for the CDR3: TGTGCCAGCAGTTTATCGATGGGTTACGAGCAGTACTTC.

This chain links TRBV28 with TRBJ1-4; 9 nucleotides line up with TRBD1. The trim removed 5 bases at V and 8 bases at J, leaving 6 bases unmatched. Germline CDR1 reads MDHEN; CDR2 reads SYDVKM. The CDR3 contains 14 residues. CDR3 sequence (DNA): TGTGCCAGCAGTCGGGACAGGGTGCCAGAAAAACTGTTTTTT. This encodes CASSRDRVPEKLFF.

This clonotype was seen a few times. The chain links TRBV4-1 to TRBJ2-7; 9 bases agree with TRBD2. The CDR3 runs 15 residues. The germline gives CDR1 MGHRA, CDR2 YSYEKL. V was clipped by 2 bases and J by 4 bases; unmatched bases: 6. CDR3 amino acids: CASSQQAGGSYEQYF. Written as DNA, the CDR3 is TGCGCCAGCAGCCAACAAGCGGGAGGTAGTTACGAGCAGTACTTC.

A note on this clonotype: Germline and junction disagree at one end, which may indicate a read error. The V and J genes are TRBV7-2 and TRBJ1-5; no clear D. There are 15 residues in the CDR3. Germline CDR1 reads SGHTA; CDR2 reads FQGNSA. This CDR3 is CASSLASGDNQPKHF. The CDR3 DNA is TGTGCCAGCAGCTTAGCGTCAGGAGACAATCAGCCCAAGCATTTT.

This clonotype was recorded only once. The chain is built from TRBV27 and TRBJ1-6, with a weak D call TRBD1 (6 bases). V was trimmed by 5 bases and J by 7 bases, leaving 15 bases between them. Germline CDR1 and CDR2: MNHEY and SMNVEV (reference sequence). This CDR3 spans 15 amino acids. The CDR3 protein is CASSPSQGSNSPLHF. The CDR3, as DNA: TGTGCCAGCAGTCCCTCACAGGGTAGCAATTCACCCCTCCACTTT.

The rearrangement uses TRBV4-1 and TRBJ2-3; 12 positions agree with TRBD2. Trimming at V came to 6 bases and at J to 1 base, leaving 8 bases not matched to a gene. CDR1 and CDR2 (germline): MGHRA, YSYEKL. This CDR3 region has 17 residues. The CDR3 bases are TGCGCCAGCAGTGGCCTAGCGGGAGGGCCCGGCACAGATACGCAGTATTTT. This encodes CASSGLAGGPGTDTQYF.

The chain combines TRBV2 with TRBJ2-3, with D perhaps being TRBD1 or TRBD2 (5 bases each). The germline V and J ends were trimmed by 7 bases and 4 bases, with 15 bases remaining between them. The CDR3 covers 14 residues. Germline V lookup: CDR1 SNHLY, CDR2 FYNNEI. DNA for the CDR3: TGTGCCAGCACAGGGAGTCGCGCACCAGATACGCAGTATTTT. Amino acid sequence: CASTGSRAPDTQYF.

For this clonotype: A read error may be the cause here, since a much bigger clone is one base away. The chain recombines TRBV27 with TRBJ1-5; perhaps TRBD1 as D (5 bases). Trimming left V 2 bases short and J 9 bases short, with 14 bases between. CDR3 size: 14 residues. The germline V gene has CDR1 MNHEY and CDR2 SMNVEV (reference sequence). CDR3 loop: CASSLGQRSSPQHF. The CDR3 DNA reads TGTGCCAGCAGTTTAGGACAAAGATCTTCGCCCCAGCATTTT.

This sequence joins TRBV13 and TRBJ1-6; TRBD1 matches 11 bases. Germline-derived CDR1 and CDR2 are PRHDT and FYEKMQ (reference sequence). This CDR3 has 17 residues. The V segment lost 7 bases and the J segment 7 bases; nucleotides outside the gene matches: 12. The CDR3 region is CASTLHGDRGTNSPLHF. The CDR3 DNA reads as TGTGCCAGCACCCTCCATGGGGACAGGGGGACGAATTCACCCCTCCACTTT.

The rearrangement joins TRBV24-1 to TRBJ2-1, with D unresolved. V was shortened by 4 bases and J by 4 bases, with 4 bases between the two germline ends. CDR3 size: 12 residues. Per the germline V gene, CDR1 is KGHDR and CDR2 is SFDVKD. The DNA of the CDR3 is TGTGCCACCAGTGACCATTACAATGAGCAGTTCTTC. This encodes CATSDHYNEQFF.